These 15 T cell receptor beta chains came from one sample sequenced in a study of T-cell memory formation after mild COVID-19. TCRdb re-called the 5' RACE reads with MiXCR, one entry per CDR3 protein. The data hold around 420,000 distinct CDR3 sequences, with roughly a quarter observed a single time. Specimen: PBMCs or a T cell subset sorted from them (not recorded which). The receptors originated from an adult woman who had mild COVID-19 (a few samples of this study predate the infection). Cell type and time point are not known.

This chain uses TRBV4-1 with TRBJ1-5; a weak D match, TRBD1 (5 bases). The V end was cut by 0 bases, the J end by 7 bases, with 13 bases between. Germline CDR1 is MGHRA and CDR2 is YSYEKL. CDR3 size: 15 residues. CDR3 loop: CASSQDHRSRQPQHF. In DNA, the CDR3 is TGCGCCAGCAGCCAAGATCACAGGAGCAGGCAGCCCCAGCATTTT.

This clonotype was detected ten times or more. CDR3 nucleotide sequence: TGTGCCAGCAGTTTGGGACAGCCTAACACTGAAGCTTTCTTT. This encodes CASSLGQPNTEAFF. V gene TRBV12-3 or TRBV12-4 combines with J gene TRBJ1-1; 7 nucleotides agree with TRBD1. This CDR3 region has 14 residues. V lost 3 bases and J lost 2; bases outside the gene matches: 3.

This clonotype was found a few times. V and J are TRBV5-5 and TRBJ2-2; no clear D. V gave up 4 bases and J gave up 4 bases, with 5 bases separating them. Germline CDR1 is SGHKS and CDR2 is YYEKEE (reference sequence). This CDR3 is built from 12 residues. In DNA, the CDR3 is TGTGCCAGCAGCGCACCCACCGGGGAGCTGTTTTTT. The encoded protein is CASSAPTGELFF.

The chain joins TRBV27 to TRBJ2-3; D gene uncertain. Trimming stripped 6 bases from V and 6 bases from J, with 22 bases between. The CDR3 length is 16 residues. From germline, CDR1 is MNHEY and CDR2 SMNVEV (reference sequence). The CDR3 sequence: CASSPSLAVPEDTQYF. The CDR3 DNA reads as TGTGCCAGCAGCCCATCGCTGGCAGTCCCGGAGGATACGCAGTATTTT.

Only a few counts were recorded for this clonotype. The rearrangement uses TRBV9 and TRBJ2-5, with 7 nucleotides matching TRBD1. V shed 3 bases and J 0 bases; nucleotides not matched to a gene: 5. The CDR3 is 15 residues long. CDR1 is SGDLS and CDR2 is YYNGEE in the germline V gene. The CDR3 reads CASSAGTAYQETQYF. CDR3 nucleotides: TGTGCCAGCAGCGCCGGGACAGCGTACCAAGAGACCCAGTACTTC.

This rearrangement joins TRBV5-4 to TRBJ2-5; the match to TRBD2 covers 9 bases. The ends lost 4 bases at V and 4 bases at J; junction bases unmatched: 8. The V gene's germline CDR1 is SGHNT and CDR2 YYREEE (reference sequence). The length of the CDR3 is 15 residues. This CDR3 is CASSIKLAGAETQYF. The DNA of the CDR3 is TGTGCCAGCAGCATCAAATTAGCGGGAGCAGAGACCCAGTACTTC.

This clonotype came up a few times. The chain combines TRBV6-2 or TRBV6-3 with TRBJ2-7; D not certain. The germline CDR1 and CDR2 sequences are MNHEY and SVGEGT. The CDR3 has 13 amino acids. Trimming pared 3 bases from V and 4 bases from J, leaving 10 bases between. This CDR3 reads CASSYNGPYEQYF. The CDR3 region has the DNA TGTGCCAGCAGTTATAACGGACCATACGAGCAGTACTTC.

This clonotype has more than one count but fewer than ten. The chain recombines TRBV7-2 with TRBJ1-6; weak D call: TRBD1 (5 bases). The germline V gene has CDR1 SGHTA and CDR2 FQGNSA. This CDR3 comprises 16 residues. The V and J ends lost 0 bases and 3 bases respectively, with 9 bases between them. This CDR3 is CASSLAGELYNSPLHF. Written as DNA, the CDR3 is TGTGCCAGCAGCTTAGCAGGGGAACTCTATAATTCACCCCTCCACTTT.

This clonotype was detected only a few times. The rearrangement uses TRBV5-6 and TRBJ2-7; 7 nucleotides line up with TRBD1. V gave up 5 bases and J gave up 3 bases; unmatched junction bases: 8. The CDR3 spans 14 residues. The germline V gene has CDR1 SGHDT and CDR2 YYEEEE. CDR3 DNA: TGTGCCAGCAGTTACGGGACAGTAATCTACGAGCAGTACTTC. Its translation is CASSYGTVIYEQYF.

This chain links TRBV4-1 with TRBJ2-1, with D uncertain. Germline V gives CDR1 MGHRA, CDR2 YSYEKL. The length of the CDR3 is 14 residues. V was cut by 6 bases and J by 1 base, with 10 bases left in between. DNA for the CDR3: TGCGCCAGCAGACAATATGGTTCCTACAATGAGCAGTTCTTC. Translation gives CASRQYGSYNEQFF.

Only a few counts were recorded for this clonotype. The CDR3 DNA reads TGTGCCAGCTCACCAATCTCCTCGATTGGGGCCAACGTCCTGACTTTC. It encodes CASSPISSIGANVLTF. The genes are TRBV18 and TRBJ2-6; no reliable D call. V was trimmed by 2 bases and J by 3 bases, leaving 11 bases between them. Germline V gene sequence: CDR1 KGHSH, CDR2 LQKENI. The CDR3 contains 16 residues.

This chain links TRBV7-8 with TRBJ1-2; tentatively, D is TRBD1 (5 bases). This CDR3 is 13 amino acids long. The germline V gene has CDR1 SGHVS and CDR2 FQNEAQ. Trimming pared 5 bases from V and 4 bases from J, leaving 11 bases between. The CDR3: CASSPGLSYGYTF. CDR3 DNA sequence: TGTGCCAGCAGCCCGGGACTGAGCTATGGCTACACCTTC.

In its sample, this clonotype was seen a few times. The chain links TRBV2 to TRBJ2-7; 9 bases align to TRBD2. Looked up from germline, CDR1 is SNHLY and CDR2 is FYNNEI. The CDR3 totals 15 residues. With V trimmed by 6 bases and J by 7 bases, 13 bases remained unmatched. This chain's CDR3 is CASRRAGGRAKEQYF. CDR3 DNA sequence: TGTGCCAGCAGGAGAGCGGGGGGCCGGGCTAAAGAGCAGTACTTC.

A few counts support this clonotype. The chain couples TRBV5-4 to TRBJ2-3; no firm D call. Germline values: CDR1 SGHNT, CDR2 YYREEE (reference sequence). This CDR3 region has 13 residues. V dropped 4 bases and J dropped 4 bases, with 10 bases sitting between them. CDR3: CASSPVGSDTQYF. DNA of the CDR3: TGTGCCAGCAGCCCGGTTGGCTCAGATACGCAGTATTTT.

This clonotype appeared a few times. This sequence joins TRBV5-1 and TRBJ1-5, with 8 bases aligning to TRBD1. CDR3 length equals 16 residues. The ends lost 3 bases at V and 0 bases at J; junction bases unmatched: 5. Germline V gene lookup returns CDR1 SGHRS and CDR2 YFSETQ. The DNA of the CDR3 is TGCGCCAGCAGCTGGGGGACAGGAGATAGCAATCAGCCCCAGCATTTT. Translated, it gives CASSWGTGDSNQPQHF.